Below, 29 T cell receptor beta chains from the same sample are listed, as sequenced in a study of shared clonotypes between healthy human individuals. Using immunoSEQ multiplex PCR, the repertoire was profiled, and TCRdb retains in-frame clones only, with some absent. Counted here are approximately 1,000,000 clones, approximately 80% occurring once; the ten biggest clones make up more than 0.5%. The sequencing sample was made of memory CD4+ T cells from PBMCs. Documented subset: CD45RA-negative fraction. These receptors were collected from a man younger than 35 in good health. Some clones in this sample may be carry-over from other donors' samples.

The CDR3: CASSYGTSGSLSYEQYF. In DNA, the CDR3 is TGCGCCAGCAGCTACGGGACTAGCGGGAGTCTGTCCTACGAGCAGTACTTC. The V gene is TRBV5-1, the J gene TRBJ2-7; 14 nucleotides align to TRBD2. CDR3 length: 17 amino acids. The V and J ends lost 3 bases and 1 base, in that order; junction bases with no gene match: 6. Per germline, CDR1 SGHRS and CDR2 YFSETQ.

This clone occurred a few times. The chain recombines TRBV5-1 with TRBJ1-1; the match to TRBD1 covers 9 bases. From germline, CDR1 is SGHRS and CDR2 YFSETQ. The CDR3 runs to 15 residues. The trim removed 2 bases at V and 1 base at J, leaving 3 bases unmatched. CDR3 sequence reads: CASSLTGGGNTEAFF. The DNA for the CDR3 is TGCGCCAGCAGCTTAACAGGGGGCGGGAACACTGAAGCTTTCTTT.

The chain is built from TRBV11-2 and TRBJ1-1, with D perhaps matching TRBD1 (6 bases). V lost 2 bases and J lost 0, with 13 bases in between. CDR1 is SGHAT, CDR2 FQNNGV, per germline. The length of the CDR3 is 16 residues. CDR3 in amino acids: CASSLSYRAMNTEAFF. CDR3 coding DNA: TGTGCCAGCAGCTTATCGTACAGGGCTATGAACACTGAAGCTTTCTTT.

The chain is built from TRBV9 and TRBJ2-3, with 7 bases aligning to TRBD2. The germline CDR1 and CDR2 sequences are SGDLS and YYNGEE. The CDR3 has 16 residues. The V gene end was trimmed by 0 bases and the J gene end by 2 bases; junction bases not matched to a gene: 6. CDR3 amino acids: CASSVVASGSTDTQYF. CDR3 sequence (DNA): TGTGCCAGCAGCGTAGTGGCTAGCGGTTCCACAGATACGCAGTATTTT.

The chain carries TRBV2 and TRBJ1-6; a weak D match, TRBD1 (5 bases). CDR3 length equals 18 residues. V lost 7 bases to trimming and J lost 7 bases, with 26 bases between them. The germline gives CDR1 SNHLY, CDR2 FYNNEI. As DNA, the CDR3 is TGTGCCAGCACCACACAATCAGGGAGGGGTGACTACAATTCACCCCTCCACTTT. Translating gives CASTTQSGRGDYNSPLHF.

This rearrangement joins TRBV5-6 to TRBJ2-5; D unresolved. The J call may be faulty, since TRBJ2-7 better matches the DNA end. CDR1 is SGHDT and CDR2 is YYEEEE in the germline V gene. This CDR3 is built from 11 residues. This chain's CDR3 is CASSNYYEQYF. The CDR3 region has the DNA TGTGCCAGCAGCAACTACTACGAGCAGTACTTC.

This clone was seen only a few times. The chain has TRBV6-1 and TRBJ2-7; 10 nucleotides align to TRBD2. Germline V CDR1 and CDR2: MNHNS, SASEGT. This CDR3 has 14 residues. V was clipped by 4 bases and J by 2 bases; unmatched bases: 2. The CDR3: CASSVGTSAYEQYF. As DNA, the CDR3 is TGTGCCAGCAGTGTAGGGACTAGCGCCTACGAGCAGTACTTC.

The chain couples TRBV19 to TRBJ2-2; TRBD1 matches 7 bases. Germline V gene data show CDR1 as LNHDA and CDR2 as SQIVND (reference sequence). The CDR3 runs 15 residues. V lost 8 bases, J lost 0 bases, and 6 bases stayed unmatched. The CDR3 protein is CASAQGVTNTGELFF. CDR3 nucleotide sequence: TGTGCCAGTGCTCAGGGGGTCACGAACACCGGGGAGCTGTTTTTT.

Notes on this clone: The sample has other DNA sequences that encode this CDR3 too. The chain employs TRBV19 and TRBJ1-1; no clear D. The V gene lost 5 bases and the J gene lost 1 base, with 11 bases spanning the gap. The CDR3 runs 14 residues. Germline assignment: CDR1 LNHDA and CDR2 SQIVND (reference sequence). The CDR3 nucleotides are TGTGCCAGTAGTCGGAGGGAACAGAACACTGAAGCTTTCTTT. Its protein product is CASSRREQNTEAFF.

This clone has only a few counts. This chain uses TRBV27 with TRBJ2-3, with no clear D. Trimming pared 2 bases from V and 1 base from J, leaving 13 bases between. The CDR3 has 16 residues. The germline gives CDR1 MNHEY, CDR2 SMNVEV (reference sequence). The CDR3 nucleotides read TGTGCCAGCAGTTTAATGCCAGCCTTGGGCACAGATACGCAGTATTTT. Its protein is CASSLMPALGTDTQYF.

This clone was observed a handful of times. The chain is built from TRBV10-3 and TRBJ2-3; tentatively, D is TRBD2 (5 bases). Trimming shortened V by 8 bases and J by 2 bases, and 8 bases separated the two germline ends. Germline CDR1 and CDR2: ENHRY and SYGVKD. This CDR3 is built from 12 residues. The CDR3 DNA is TGTGCCATCGCGGGCGACACAGATACGCAGTATTTT. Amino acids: CAIAGDTDTQYF.

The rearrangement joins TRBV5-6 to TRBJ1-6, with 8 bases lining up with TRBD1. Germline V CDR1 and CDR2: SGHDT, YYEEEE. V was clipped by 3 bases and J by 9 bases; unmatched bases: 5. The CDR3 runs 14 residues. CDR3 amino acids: CASSSGQGGSPLHF. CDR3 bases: TGTGCCAGCAGCTCCGGACAGGGAGGTTCACCCCTCCACTTT.

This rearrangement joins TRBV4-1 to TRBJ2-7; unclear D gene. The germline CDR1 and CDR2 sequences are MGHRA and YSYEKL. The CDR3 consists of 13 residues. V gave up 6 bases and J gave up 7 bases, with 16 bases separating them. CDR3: CASSLTHGLEQYF. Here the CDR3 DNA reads TGCGCCAGCAGTCTAACACACGGGCTGGAGCAGTACTTC.

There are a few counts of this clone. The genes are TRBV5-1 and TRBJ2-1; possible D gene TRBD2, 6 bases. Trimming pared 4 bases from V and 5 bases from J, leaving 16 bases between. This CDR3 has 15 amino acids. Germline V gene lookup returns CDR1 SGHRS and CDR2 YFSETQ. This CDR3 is CASSRPGLFDNEQFF. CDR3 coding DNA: TGCGCCAGCAGCCGACCGGGACTCTTCGACAATGAGCAGTTCTTC. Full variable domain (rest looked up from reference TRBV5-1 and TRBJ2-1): KAGVTQTPRYLIKTRGQQVTLSCSPISGHRSVSWYQQTPGQGLQFLFEYFSETQRNKGNFPGRFSGRQFSNSRSEMNVSTLELGDSALYLCASSRPGLFDNEQFFGPGTRLTVL.

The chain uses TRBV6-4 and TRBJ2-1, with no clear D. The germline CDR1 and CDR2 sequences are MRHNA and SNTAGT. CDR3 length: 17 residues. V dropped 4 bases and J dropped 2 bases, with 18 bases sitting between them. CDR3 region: CASSATPLGVTYNEQFF. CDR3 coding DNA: TGTGCCAGCAGTGCCACCCCTCTGGGTGTGACCTACAATGAGCAGTTCTTC.

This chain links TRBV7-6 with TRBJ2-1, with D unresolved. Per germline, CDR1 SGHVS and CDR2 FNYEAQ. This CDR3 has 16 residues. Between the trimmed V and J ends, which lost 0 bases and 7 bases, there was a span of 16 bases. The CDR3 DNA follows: TGTGCCAGCAGCTTAGCCTGGTCTCGGTTCTCGAATGAGCAGTTCTTC. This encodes CASSLAWSRFSNEQFF.

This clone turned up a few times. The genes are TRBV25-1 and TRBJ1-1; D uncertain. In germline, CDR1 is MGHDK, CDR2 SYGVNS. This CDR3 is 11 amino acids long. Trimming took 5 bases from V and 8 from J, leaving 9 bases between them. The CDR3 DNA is TGTGCCAGCAGTCAGGTAACCGAAGCTTTCTTT. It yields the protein CASSQVTEAFF.

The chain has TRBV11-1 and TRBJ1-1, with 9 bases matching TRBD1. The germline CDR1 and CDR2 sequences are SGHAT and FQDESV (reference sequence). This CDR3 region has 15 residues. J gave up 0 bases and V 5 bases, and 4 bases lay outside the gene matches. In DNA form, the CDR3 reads TGTGCCAGCAGCGGGGGACAGGGCCTGAACACTGAAGCTTTCTTT. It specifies CASSGGQGLNTEAFF.

The CDR3 loop reads CASSEMSGEKLFF. The CDR3 DNA reads as TGCGCCAGCAGCGAGATGTCAGGTGAAAAACTGTTTTTT. The chain recombines TRBV5-1 with TRBJ1-4; D is unclear. This CDR3 region has 13 residues. V was pared by 4 bases and J by 7 bases, with 11 bases between. Germline assignment: CDR1 SGHRS and CDR2 YFSETQ.

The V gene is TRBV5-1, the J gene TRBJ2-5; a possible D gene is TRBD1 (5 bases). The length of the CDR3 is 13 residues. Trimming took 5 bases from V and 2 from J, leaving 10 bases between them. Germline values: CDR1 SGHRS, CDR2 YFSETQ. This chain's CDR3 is CASRGADQETQYF. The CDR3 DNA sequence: TGCGCCAGCAGAGGGGCAGATCAAGAGACCCAGTACTTC. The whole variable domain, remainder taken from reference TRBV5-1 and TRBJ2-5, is KAGVTQTPRYLIKTRGQQVTLSCSPISGHRSVSWYQQTPGQGLQFLFEYFSETQRNKGNFPGRFSGRQFSNSRSEMNVSTLELGDSALYLCASRGADQETQYFGPGTRLLVL.

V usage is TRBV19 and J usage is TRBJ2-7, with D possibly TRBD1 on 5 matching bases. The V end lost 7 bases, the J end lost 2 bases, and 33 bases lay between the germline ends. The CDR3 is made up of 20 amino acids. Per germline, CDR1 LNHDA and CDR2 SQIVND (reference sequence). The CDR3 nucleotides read TGTGCCAGTACCTTAATCACTTTAGGTGGGGCAGTACTCTTCACCTACGAGCAGTACTTC. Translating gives CASTLITLGGAVLFTYEQYF.

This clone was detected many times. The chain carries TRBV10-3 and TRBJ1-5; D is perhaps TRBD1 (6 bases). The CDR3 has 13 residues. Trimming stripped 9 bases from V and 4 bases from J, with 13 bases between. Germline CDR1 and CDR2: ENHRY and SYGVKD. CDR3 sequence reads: CAICSQGNQPQHF. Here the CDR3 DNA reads TGTGCCATATGCTCGCAGGGGAATCAGCCCCAGCATTTT.

CDR3: CASSGGGPNQPQHF. CDR3 sequence (DNA): TGTGCCAGCAGTGGCGGGGGACCAAATCAGCCCCAGCATTTT. The chain couples TRBV2 to TRBJ1-5, with a possible D match to TRBD1 (5 bases). The CDR3 consists of 14 residues. V was cut by 4 bases and J by 4 bases, with 11 bases left in between. Germline CDR1 reads SNHLY; CDR2 reads FYNNEI.

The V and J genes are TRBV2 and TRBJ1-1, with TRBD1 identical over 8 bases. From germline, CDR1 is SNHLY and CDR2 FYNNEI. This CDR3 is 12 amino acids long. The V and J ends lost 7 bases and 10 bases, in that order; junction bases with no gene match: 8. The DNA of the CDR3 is TGTGCCAGCAACCAAGAGACAGGGGCAGCTTTCTTT. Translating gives CASNQETGAAFF.

CDR3 sequence: CASSLVGGLRGSAQYF. CDR3 DNA sequence: TGTGCCAGCAGCTTAGTTGGGGGACTAAGGGGGAGTGCGCAGTATTTT. This chain joins TRBV7-2 and TRBJ2-3; maybe TRBD2 (7 bases). Looked up from germline, CDR1 is SGHTA and CDR2 is FQGNSA. The CDR3 sequence is 16 residues long. Trimming cost V 1 base and J 10 bases, with 21 bases left between them.

The DNA of the CDR3 is TGTGCCAGCAGCCAGTCCCTAGCCGAGACCCAGTACTTC. This encodes CASSQSLAETQYF. The chain couples TRBV11-2 to TRBJ2-5, with a possible D match to TRBD2 (5 bases). With 5 bases removed from V and 5 bases from J, the gap between germline ends came to 12 bases. Germline assignment: CDR1 SGHAT and CDR2 FQNNGV. The CDR3 loop spans 13 amino acids.

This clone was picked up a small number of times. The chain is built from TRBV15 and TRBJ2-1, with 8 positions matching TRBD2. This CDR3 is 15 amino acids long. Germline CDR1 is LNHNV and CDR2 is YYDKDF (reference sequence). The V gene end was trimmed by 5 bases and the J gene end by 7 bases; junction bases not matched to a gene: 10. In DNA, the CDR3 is TGTGCCACCAGCGGAACGGGAGGGCCTAATAATGAGCAGTTCTTC. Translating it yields CATSGTGGPNNEQFF.

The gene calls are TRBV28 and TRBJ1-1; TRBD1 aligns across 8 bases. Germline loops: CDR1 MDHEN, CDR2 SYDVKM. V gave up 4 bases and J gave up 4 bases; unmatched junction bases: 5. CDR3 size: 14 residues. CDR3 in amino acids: CASSSTGEGTEAFF. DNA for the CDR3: TGTGCCAGCAGTTCGACAGGGGAGGGCACTGAAGCTTTCTTT.

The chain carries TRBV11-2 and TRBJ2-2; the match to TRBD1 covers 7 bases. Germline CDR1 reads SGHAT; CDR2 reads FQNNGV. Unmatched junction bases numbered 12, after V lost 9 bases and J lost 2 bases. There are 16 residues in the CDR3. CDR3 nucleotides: TGTGCCAGTAAAGGGGGCCGGGACAGAAACACCGGGGAGCTGTTTTTT. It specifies CASKGGRDRNTGELFF.